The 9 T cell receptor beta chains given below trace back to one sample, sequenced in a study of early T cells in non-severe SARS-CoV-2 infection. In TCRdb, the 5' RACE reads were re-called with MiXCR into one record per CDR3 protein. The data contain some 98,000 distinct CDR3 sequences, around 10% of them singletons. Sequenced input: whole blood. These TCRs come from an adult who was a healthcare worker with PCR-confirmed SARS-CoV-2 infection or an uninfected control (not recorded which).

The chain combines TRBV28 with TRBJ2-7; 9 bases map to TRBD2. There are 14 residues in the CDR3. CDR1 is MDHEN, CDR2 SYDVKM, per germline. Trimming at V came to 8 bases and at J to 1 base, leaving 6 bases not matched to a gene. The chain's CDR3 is CASFETSGSYEQYF. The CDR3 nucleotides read TGTGCCAGCTTTGAAACTAGCGGGTCCTACGAGCAGTACTTC.

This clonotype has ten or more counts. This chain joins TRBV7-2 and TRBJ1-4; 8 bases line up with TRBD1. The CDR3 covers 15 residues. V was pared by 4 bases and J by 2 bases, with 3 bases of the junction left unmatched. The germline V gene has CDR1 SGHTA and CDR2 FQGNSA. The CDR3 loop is CASSWRQGTNEKLFF. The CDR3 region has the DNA TGTGCCAGCAGCTGGAGACAGGGGACTAATGAAAAACTGTTTTTT.

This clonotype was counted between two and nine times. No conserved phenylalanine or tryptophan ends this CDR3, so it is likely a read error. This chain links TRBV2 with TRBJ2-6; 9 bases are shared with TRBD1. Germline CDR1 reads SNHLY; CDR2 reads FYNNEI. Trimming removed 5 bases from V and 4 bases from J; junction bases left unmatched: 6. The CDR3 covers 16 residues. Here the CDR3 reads CASSRTGGLGANVLTS. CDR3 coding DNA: TGTGCCAGCAGTCGAACAGGGGGCTTGGGGGCCAACGTCCTGACTTCC.

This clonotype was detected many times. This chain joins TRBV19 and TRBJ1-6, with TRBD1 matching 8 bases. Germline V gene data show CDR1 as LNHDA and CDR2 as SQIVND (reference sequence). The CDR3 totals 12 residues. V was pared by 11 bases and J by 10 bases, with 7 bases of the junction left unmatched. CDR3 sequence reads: CAAGTGGSPLHF. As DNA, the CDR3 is TGTGCCGCGGGCACAGGGGGATCACCCCTCCACTTT.

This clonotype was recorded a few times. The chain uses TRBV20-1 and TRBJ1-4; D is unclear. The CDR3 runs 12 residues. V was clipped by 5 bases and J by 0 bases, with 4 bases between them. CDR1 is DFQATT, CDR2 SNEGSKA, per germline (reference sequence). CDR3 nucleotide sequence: TGCAGTGCTTACTCAACTAATGAAAAACTGTTTTTT. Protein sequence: CSAYSTNEKLFF.

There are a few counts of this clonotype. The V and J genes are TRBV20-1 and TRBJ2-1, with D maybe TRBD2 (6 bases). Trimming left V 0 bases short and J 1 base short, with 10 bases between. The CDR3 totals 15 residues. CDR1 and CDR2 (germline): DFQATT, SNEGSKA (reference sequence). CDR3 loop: CSARDSAGSYNEQFF. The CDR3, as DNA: TGCAGTGCTAGAGACAGTGCGGGGTCCTACAATGAGCAGTTCTTC.

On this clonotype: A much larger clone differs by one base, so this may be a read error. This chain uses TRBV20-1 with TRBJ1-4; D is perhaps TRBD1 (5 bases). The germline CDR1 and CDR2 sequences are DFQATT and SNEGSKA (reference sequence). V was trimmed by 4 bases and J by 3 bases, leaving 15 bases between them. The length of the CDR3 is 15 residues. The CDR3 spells CSATPDKAANEKLFF. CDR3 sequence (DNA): TGCAGTGCTACCCCGGACAAGGCGGCTAATGAAAAACTGTTTTTT.

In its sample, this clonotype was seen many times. DNA for the CDR3: TGTGCCAGCAGCTTTTCCAGGACAGCGAACACCGGGGAGCTGTTTTTT. Translated, it gives CASSFSRTANTGELFF. This rearrangement joins TRBV7-9 to TRBJ2-2; D may be TRBD1 (6 bases). Germline assignment: CDR1 SEHNR and CDR2 FQNEAQ (reference sequence). V lost 3 bases and J 0 bases, leaving 11 bases between the germline ends. This CDR3 has 16 amino acids.

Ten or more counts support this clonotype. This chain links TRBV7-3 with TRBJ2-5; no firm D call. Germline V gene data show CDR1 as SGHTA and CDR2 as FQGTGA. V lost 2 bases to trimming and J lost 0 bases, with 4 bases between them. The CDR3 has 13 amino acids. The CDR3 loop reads CASSLGNQETQYF. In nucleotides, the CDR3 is TGTGCCAGCAGCTTAGGAAACCAAGAGACCCAGTACTTC.